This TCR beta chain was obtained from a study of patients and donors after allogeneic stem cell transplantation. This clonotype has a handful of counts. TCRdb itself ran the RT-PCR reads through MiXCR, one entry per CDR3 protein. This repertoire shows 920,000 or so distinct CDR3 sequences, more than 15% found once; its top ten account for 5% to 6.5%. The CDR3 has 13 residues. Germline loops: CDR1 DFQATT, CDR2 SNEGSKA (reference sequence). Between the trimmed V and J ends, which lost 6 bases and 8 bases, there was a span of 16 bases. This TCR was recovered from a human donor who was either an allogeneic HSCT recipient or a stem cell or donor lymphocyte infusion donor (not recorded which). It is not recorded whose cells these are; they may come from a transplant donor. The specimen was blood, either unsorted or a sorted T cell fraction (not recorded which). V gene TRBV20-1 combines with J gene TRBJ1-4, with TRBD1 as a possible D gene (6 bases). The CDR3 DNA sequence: TGCAGTGCCACCTCCTGGGGACAAGAAAAACTGTTTTTT. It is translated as CSATSWGQEKLFF.